The 6 T cell receptor beta chains presented below share a single source sample, sequenced in a study of shared clonotypes between healthy human individuals. Sequencing was performed with immunoSEQ multiplex PCR; in TCRdb, only in-frame clones are kept and a portion is missing. In the table there are roughly 2,000,000 clones, about 94% of which are singletons. Terminally differentiated effector memory CD45RA+ cells were excluded by CCR7 positive selection of CD45RO-negative cells. The specimen was naive CD8+ T cells from PBMCs. These receptors all come from a man aged 18-30 years in good health. Some clones in this sample may be carry-over from other donors' samples.

The V gene is TRBV28, the J gene TRBJ2-5; 14 bases are a match to TRBD2. The J call may be mistaken, given a closer DNA end match to TRBJ2-7. This CDR3 is built from 16 residues. The germline V gene has CDR1 MDHEN and CDR2 SYDVKM. The CDR3 DNA sequence: TGTGCCAGCAGTCCGACTAGCGGGAGGGCCGTTTACGAGCAGTACTTC. It is translated as CASSPTSGRAVYEQYF.

This chain uses TRBV7-8 with TRBJ1-1, with TRBD1 as a possible D gene (5 bases). Trimming cost V 5 bases and J 3 bases, with 13 bases left between them. Germline-derived CDR1 and CDR2 are SGHVS and FQNEAQ. CDR3 length: 14 amino acids. The CDR3 DNA reads as TGTGCCAGCAGCGCAATTCCGGGGGACACTGAAGCTTTCTTT. Protein: CASSAIPGDTEAFF. The full variable domain, with the rest looked up from reference TRBV7-8 and TRBJ1-1, is GAGVSQSPRYKVAKRGQDVALRCDPISGHVSLFWYQQALGQGPEFLTYFQNEAQLDKSGLPSDRFFAERPEGSVSTLKIQRTQQEDSAVYLCASSAIPGDTEAFFGQGTRLTVV.

The chain links TRBV14 to TRBJ2-3, with 8 bases identical to TRBD2. The CDR3 runs to 16 residues. V gave up 4 bases and J gave up 3 bases; unmatched junction bases: 9. In germline, CDR1 is SGHDN, CDR2 FVKESK. This CDR3 reads CASSPRGASGTDTQYF. The CDR3 DNA reads TGTGCCAGCAGCCCCCGGGGCGCTAGCGGGACAGATACGCAGTATTTT.

The genes are TRBV28 and TRBJ2-7; TRBD2 aligns across 8 bases. The trim removed 5 bases at V and 2 bases at J, leaving 11 bases unmatched. The CDR3 has 16 amino acids. CDR1 MDHEN and CDR2 SYDVKM come from the germline V gene. The CDR3 region is CASSPIGSGKPYEQYF. In DNA form, the CDR3 reads TGTGCCAGCAGTCCCATTGGTAGCGGGAAACCCTACGAGCAGTACTTC.

This chain links TRBV7-9 with TRBJ1-1; possibly TRBD1 for D (5 bases). With 4 bases removed from V and 1 base from J, the gap between germline ends came to 10 bases. Germline V CDR1 and CDR2: SEHNR, FQNEAQ (reference sequence). The CDR3 extends over 14 amino acids. For the CDR3, the DNA is TGTGCCAGCAGCTCTGAGGGGACGAACACTGAAGCTTTCTTT. Translation gives CASSSEGTNTEAFF.

The gene calls are TRBV21-1 and TRBJ2-1. TRBV21-1 is annotated as a pseudogene. The CDR3 is made up of 17 amino acids. The CDR3 bases are TGTGCCAGCATCCTAAAGTGGGGGTGGCTGAACTACAATGAGCAGTTCTTC. This sequence encodes CASILKWGWLNYNEQFF.